Reported below is one T cell receptor (beta chain). Its antigen is not identified. This sample is part of a study of CD8 T cells in ankylosing spondylitis. General study results and limits: Characteristic of ankylosing spondylitis blood, it appeared, was a TCR beta motif comprising 7 to 9 highly homologous variants.

TCRdb independently ran MiXCR on the 5' RACE reads; one entry per CDR3 protein. The sample lists fewer than 750,000 distinct CDR3 sequences, 15% to 20% occurring once. The sample taken for sequencing was blood, either unsorted or a sorted T cell fraction (not recorded which). This clonotype was obtained from a male donor with ankylosing spondylitis.

The CDR3, as DNA: TGTGCCTGGAGTGAGGGACATAGAGCTGAAGCTTTCTTT. This encodes CAWSEGHRAEAFF. The chain recombines TRBV30 with TRBJ1-1; D may be TRBD1 (6 bases). This CDR3 comprises 13 residues. With 1 base removed from V and 6 bases from J, the gap between germline ends came to 12 bases. Germline V gives CDR1 GTSNPN, CDR2 SVGIG (reference sequence).